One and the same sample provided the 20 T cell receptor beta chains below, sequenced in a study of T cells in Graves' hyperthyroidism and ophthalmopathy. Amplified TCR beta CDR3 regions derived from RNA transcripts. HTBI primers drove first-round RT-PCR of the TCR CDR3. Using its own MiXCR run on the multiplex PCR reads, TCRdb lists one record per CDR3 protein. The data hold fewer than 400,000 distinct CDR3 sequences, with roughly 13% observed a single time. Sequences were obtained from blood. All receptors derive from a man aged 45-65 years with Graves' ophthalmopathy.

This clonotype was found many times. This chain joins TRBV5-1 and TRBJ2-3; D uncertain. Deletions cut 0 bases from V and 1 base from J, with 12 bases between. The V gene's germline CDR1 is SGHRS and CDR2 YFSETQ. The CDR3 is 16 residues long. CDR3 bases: TGCGCCAGCAGCTTGGCCGGAGCAAAAGGCACAGATACGCAGTATTTT. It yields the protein CASSLAGAKGTDTQYF. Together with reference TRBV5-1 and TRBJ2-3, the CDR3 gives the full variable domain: KAGVTQTPRYLIKTRGQQVTLSCSPISGHRSVSWYQQTPGQGLQFLFEYFSETQRNKGNFPGRFSGRQFSNSRSEMNVSTLELGDSALYLCASSLAGAKGTDTQYFGPGTRLTVL.

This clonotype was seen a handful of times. CDR3 residues: CASSSTGQGGTQYF. The CDR3 bases are TGTGCCAGCAGCTCGACGGGACAGGGGGGGACCCAGTACTTC. This rearrangement joins TRBV7-9 to TRBJ2-5, with TRBD1 matching over 11 bases. The CDR3 extends over 14 amino acids. CDR1 and CDR2 (germline): SEHNR, FQNEAQ (reference sequence). Trimming removed 4 bases from V and 7 bases from J; junction bases left unmatched: 5.

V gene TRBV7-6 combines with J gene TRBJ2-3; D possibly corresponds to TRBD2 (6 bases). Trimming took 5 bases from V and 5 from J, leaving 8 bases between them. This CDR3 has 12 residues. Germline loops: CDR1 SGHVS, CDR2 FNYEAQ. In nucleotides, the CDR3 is TGTGCCAGCAGCAAGGGAGGAGATACGCAGTATTTT. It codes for CASSKGGDTQYF. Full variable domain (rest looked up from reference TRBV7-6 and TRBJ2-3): GAGVSQSPRYKVTKRGQDVALRCDPISGHVSLYWYRQALGQGPEFLTYFNYEAQQDKSGLPNDRFSAERPEGSISTLTIQRTEQRDSAMYRCASSKGGDTQYFGPGTRLTVL.

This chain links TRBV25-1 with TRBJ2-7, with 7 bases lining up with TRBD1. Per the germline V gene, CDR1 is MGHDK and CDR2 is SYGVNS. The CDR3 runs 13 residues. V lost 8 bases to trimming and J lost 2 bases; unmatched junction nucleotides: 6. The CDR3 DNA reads TGTGCCAGCGGGCCACAGGGGACCTACGAGCAGTACTTC. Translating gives CASGPQGTYEQYF.

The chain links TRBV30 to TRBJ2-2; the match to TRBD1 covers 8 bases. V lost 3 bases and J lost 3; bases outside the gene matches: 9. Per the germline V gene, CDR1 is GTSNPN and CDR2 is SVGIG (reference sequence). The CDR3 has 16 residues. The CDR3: CAWSGVRGLYTGELFF. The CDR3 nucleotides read TGTGCCTGGAGCGGGGTCAGGGGGCTGTACACCGGGGAGCTGTTTTTT.

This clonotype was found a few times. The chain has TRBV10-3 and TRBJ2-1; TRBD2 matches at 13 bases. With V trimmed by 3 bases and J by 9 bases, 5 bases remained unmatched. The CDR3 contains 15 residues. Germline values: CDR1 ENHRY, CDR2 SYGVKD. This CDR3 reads CAISDDTSGRAEQFF. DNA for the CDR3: TGTGCCATCAGTGACGACACTAGCGGGAGGGCTGAGCAGTTCTTC.

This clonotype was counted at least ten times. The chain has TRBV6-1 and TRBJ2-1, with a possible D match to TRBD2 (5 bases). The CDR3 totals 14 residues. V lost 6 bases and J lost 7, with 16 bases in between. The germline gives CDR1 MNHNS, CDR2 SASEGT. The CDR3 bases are TGTGCCAGCAGCGAATCTTGGAGCGGTAATGAGCAGTTCTTC. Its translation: CASSESWSGNEQFF.

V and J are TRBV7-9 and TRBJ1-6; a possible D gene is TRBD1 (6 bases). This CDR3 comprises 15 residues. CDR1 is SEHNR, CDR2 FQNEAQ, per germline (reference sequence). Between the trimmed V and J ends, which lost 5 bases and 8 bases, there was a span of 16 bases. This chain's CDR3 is CASSPAGTRDSPLHF. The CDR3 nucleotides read TGTGCCAGCAGCCCCGCCGGGACACGGGATTCACCCCTCCACTTT.

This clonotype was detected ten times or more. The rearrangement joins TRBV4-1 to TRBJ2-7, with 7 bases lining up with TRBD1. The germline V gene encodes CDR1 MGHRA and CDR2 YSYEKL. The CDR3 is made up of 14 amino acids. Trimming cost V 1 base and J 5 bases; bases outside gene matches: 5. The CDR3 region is CASSQAPTGNEQYF. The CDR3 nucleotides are TGCGCCAGCAGCCAAGCCCCGACAGGGAACGAGCAGTACTTC.

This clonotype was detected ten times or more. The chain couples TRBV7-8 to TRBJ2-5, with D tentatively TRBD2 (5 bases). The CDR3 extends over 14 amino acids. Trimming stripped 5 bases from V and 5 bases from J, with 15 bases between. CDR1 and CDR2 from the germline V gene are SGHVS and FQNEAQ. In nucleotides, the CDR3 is TGTGCCAGCAGCAAAACCGGGATCCTGGAGACCCAGTACTTC. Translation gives CASSKTGILETQYF.

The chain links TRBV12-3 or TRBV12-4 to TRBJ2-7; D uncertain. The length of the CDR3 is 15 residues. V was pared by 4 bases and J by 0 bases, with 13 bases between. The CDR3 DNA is TGTGCCAGCAGTTCCACGAGACTGAGCTCCTACGAGCAGTACTTC. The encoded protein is CASSSTRLSSYEQYF.

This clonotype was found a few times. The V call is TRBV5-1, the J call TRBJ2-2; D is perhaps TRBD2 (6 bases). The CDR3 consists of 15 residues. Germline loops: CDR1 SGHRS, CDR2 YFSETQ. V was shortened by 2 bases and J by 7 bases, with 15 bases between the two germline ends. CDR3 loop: CASSFLGRLGGELFF. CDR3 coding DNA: TGCGCCAGCAGCTTCCTAGGGAGGTTAGGCGGGGAGCTGTTTTTT.

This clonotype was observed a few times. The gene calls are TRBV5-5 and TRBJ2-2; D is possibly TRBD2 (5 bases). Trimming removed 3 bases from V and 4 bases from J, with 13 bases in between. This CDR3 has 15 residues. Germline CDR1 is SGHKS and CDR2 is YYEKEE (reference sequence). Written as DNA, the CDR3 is TGTGCCAGCAGCTGGACTTCAGCCTCCACCGGGGAGCTGTTTTTT. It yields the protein CASSWTSASTGELFF.

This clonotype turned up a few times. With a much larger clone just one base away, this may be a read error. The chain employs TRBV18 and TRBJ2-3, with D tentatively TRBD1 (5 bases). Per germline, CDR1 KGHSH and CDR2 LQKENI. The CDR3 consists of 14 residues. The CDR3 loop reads CASPPSGILDTQYF. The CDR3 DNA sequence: TGTGCCAGCCCACCTTCAGGGATCCTCGATACGCAGTATTTT.

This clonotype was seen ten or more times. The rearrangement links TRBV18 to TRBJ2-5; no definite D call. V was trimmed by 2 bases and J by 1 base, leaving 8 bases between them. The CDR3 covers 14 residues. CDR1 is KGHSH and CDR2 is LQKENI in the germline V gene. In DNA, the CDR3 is TGTGCCAGCTCACCAAGGCAGCTCCAAGAGACCCAGTACTTC. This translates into CASSPRQLQETQYF.

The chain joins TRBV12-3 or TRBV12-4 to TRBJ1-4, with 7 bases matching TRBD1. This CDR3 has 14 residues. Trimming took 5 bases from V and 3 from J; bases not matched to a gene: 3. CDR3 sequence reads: CASSQGGPNEKLFF. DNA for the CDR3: TGTGCCAGCAGTCAGGGGGGGCCTAATGAAAAACTGTTTTTT.

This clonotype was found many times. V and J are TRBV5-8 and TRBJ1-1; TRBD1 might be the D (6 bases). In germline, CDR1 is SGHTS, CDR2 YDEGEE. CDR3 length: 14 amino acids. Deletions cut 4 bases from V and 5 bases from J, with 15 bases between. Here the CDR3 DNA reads TGTGCCAGCAGCCAGCTACAGGGAGGTACTGAAGCTTTCTTT. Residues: CASSQLQGGTEAFF.

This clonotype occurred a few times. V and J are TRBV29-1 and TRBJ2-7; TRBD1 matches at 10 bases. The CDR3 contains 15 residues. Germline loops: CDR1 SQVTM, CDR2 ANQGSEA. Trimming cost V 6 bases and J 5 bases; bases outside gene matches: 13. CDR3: CSVEGRDRGLHEQYF. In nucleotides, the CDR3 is TGCAGCGTCGAGGGCCGGGACAGGGGTCTTCACGAGCAGTACTTC.

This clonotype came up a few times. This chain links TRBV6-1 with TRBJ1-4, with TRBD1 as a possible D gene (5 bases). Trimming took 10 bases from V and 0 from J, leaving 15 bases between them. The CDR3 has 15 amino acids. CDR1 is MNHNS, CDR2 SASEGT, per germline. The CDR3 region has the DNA TGTGCCACTAATCGGAGGGGATCAACTAATGAAAAACTGTTTTTT. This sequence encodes CATNRRGSTNEKLFF.

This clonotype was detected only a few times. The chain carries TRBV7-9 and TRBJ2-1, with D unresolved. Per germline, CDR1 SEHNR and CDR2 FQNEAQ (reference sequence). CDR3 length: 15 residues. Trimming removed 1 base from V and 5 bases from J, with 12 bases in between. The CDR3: CASSLGSRYNNEQFF. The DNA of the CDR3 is TGTGCCAGCAGCTTAGGTAGTCGGTACAACAATGAGCAGTTCTTC.